The clone carrying this T cell receptor (beta chain) was observed at least ten times. The antigen remains unidentified. The entry originates in a study of Graves' ophthalmopathy and Graves' hyperthyroidism. Amplified material comprised TCR beta CDR3 regions derived from RNA transcripts. An initial RT-PCR round employing HTBI primers preceded a second-round multiplex PCR. TCRdb fed the multiplex PCR reads into MiXCR, producing one record per CDR3 protein. The sample has about 400,000 distinct CDR3 sequences, approximately 20% seen once; the top ten hold about 1.4%. General study results and limits: The blood repertoire also included most expanded thyroid clonotypes above 0.001 frequency.

Unmatched junction bases numbered 9, after V lost 5 bases and J lost 2 bases. Germline V gene sequence: CDR1 MNHEY, CDR2 SVGAGI. The CDR3 has 16 amino acids. Moderate-to-severe activity, CAS at least 3, NOSPECS at least 4 and duration under 3 months characterized donors with ophthalmopathy. Other autoimmune diseases, uncontrolled infections, pregnancy or lactation excluded patients from enrollment. Material: peripheral blood. The receptor was derived from a woman younger than 35 with Graves' ophthalmopathy. The chain links TRBV6-5 to TRBJ2-5; TRBD1 matches 9 bases. CDR3 in DNA: TGTGCCAGCAGTCACCGGAGCGGACAGGGGCAAGAGACCCAGTACTTC. Its protein product is CASSHRSGQGQETQYF.